This entry is about one TCR beta chain. The antigen remains undetermined. In making TCR cDNA, 5'RACE template switching added a universal primer site and UMIs to it. Using its own MiXCR run on the 5' RACE reads, TCRdb lists one record per CDR3 protein. In the table there are almost 600,000 distinct CDR3 sequences, roughly 13% of which are singletons. This sample is part of a study of T cells after yellow fever vaccination. Background on the study: Some fractions had low cell numbers, and these were prepared with SMART-Seq v4 Ultra Low Input. Study-level points and caveats: The study found a weaker secondary response that peaked faster, day 5 versus 15.

The CDR3 covers 15 residues. V shed 4 bases, J shed 5 bases, and the junction held 9 bases outside the gene matches. From germline, CDR1 is LNHDA and CDR2 SQIVND (reference sequence). This TCR was sampled from a man aged 25-45 years who received the YFV17D yellow fever vaccine. The chain uses TRBV19 and TRBJ2-5; 8 bases map to TRBD1. This sample comprised PBMCs, obtained on the day of the yellow fever booster vaccination. The CDR3 region has the DNA TGTGCCAGTAGTAGAACCGGGACAGGAGGCGAGACCCAGTACTTC. Its protein is CASSRTGTGGETQYF.